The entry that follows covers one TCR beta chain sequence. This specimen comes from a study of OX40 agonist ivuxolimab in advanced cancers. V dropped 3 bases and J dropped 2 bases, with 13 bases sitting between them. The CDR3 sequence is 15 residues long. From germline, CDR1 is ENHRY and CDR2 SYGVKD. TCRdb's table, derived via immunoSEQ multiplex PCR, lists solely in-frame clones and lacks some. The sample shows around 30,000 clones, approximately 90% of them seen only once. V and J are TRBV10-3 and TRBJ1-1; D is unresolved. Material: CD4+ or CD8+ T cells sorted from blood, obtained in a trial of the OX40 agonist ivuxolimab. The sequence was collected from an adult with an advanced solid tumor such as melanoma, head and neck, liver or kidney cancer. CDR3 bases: TGTGCCATCAGTGACCCTACACCGCTAAACACTGAAGCTTTCTTT. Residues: CAISDPTPLNTEAFF.